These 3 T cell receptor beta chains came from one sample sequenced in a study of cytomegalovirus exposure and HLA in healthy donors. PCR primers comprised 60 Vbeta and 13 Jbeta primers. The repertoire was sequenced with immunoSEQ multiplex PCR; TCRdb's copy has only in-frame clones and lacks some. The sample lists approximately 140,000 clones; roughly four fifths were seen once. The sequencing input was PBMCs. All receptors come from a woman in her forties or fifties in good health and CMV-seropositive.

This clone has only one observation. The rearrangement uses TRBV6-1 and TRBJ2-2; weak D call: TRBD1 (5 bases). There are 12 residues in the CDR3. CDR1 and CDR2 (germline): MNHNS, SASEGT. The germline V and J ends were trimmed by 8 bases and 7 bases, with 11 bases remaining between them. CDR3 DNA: TGTGCCAGCGACAGTGACGGCGGGGAGCTGTTTTTT. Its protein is CASDSDGGELFF.

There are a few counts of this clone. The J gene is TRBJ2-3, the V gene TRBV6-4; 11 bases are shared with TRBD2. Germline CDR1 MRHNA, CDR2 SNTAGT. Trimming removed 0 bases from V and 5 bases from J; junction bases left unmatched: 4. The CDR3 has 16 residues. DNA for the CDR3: TGTGCCAGCAGTGACTCGGCTAGCGGGGGGATAGATACGCAGTATTTT. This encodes CASSDSASGGIDTQYF.

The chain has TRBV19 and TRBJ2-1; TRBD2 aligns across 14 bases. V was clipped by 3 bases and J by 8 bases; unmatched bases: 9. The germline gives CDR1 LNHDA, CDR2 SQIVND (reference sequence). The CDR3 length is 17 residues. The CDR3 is CASSIWTSGGPPYEQFF. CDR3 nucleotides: TGTGCCAGTAGTATCTGGACTAGCGGGGGGCCCCCGTATGAGCAGTTCTTC.